Listed below are T cell receptor beta chains from one sample, sequenced in a study of cytomegalovirus exposure and HLA in healthy donors. Some clones are missing from TCRdb's copy, which holds only in-frame ones; the method was immunoSEQ multiplex PCR. This sample carries 110,000 to 150,000 clones, 75% to 90% of them seen once, and the ten largest clones take about 8.2%. Source material: PBMCs. Source of these receptors: a woman younger than 35 in good health and CMV-seropositive. Both conserved end residues are trimmed from each CDR3. The D gene is left open where the match is weak.

D gene	V gene	J gene	CDR3 protein
TRBD2	TRBV13	TRBJ2-3	ASSLGRAGGQSDTQY
TRBD2	TRBV27	TRBJ2-7	ASSLALATATYEQY
NA	TRBV11-3	TRBJ2-2	ASSLGSRETANTGELF
NA	TRBV15	TRBJ1-5	ATSSPPEGSQPQH
TRBD1	TRBV19	TRBJ1-1	ASSIAHRGNTEAF
NA	TRBV28	TRBJ2-7	ASSLGRVYEQY
NA	TRBV13	TRBJ2-7	ASSYPSGASSYEQY
TRBD1	TRBV6-5	TRBJ2-5	ASRPGDREETQY
NA	TRBV4-2	TRBJ2-7	ASSQGLFPEQY
NA	TRBV28	TRBJ1-1	ASSFQKTEAF
NA	TRBV28	TRBJ1-5	ASTSQVGGNQPQH
TRBD1	TRBV7-2	TRBJ1-2	ASSLGTGAYGYT
NA	TRBV10-3	TRBJ1-1	AIGPRGGTEAF
TRBD1	TRBV30	TRBJ2-1	AWVADRGLRDEQF
TRBD1	TRBV23-1	TRBJ1-4	ASSPFDREVRREKLF
NA	TRBV5-1	TRBJ1-1	ASSEPGVDTEAF
NA	TRBV6-5	TRBJ1-1	ASSYGGGATTEAF
NA	TRBV30	TRBJ2-2	AWTIGTLGGELF
NA	TRBV5-1	TRBJ2-7	ASSPGGLLNEQY
NA	TRBV27	TRBJ1-2	ASSGQTSGGYT
TRBD1	TRBV4-1	TRBJ1-2	ASSQDTGGSYGYT
NA	TRBV15	TRBJ2-7	ATSRGQGGYEQY
TRBD1	TRBV11-2	TRBJ2-7	ASSRGTGGFYEQY
NA	TRBV2	TRBJ1-6	VSSVGSPLH